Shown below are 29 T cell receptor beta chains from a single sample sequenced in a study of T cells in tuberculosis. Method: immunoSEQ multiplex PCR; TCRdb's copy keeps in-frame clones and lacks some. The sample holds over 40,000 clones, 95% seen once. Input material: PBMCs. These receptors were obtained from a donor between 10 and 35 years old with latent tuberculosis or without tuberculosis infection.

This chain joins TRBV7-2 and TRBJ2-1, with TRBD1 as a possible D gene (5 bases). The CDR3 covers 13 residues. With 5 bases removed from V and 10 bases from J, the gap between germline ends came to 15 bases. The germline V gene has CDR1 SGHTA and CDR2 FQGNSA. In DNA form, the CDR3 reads TGTGCCAGCAGCCCCCAAACAAGGGGAGAGCAGTTCTTC. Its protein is CASSPQTRGEQFF.

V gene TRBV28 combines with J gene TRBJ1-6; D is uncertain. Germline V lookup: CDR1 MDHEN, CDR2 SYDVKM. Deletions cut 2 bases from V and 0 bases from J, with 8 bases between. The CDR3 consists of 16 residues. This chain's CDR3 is CASSLQTGSYNSPLHF. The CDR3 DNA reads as TGTGCCAGCAGTTTACAAACCGGCTCCTATAATTCACCCCTCCACTTT.

CDR3 in DNA: TGTGCCAGCAGCTCCGGGTCTAACTATGGCTACACCTTC. Its protein is CASSSGSNYGYTF. The gene calls are TRBV7-6 and TRBJ1-2; no definite D call. Germline loops: CDR1 SGHVS, CDR2 FNYEAQ. The CDR3 contains 13 residues. Trimming left V 4 bases short and J 0 bases short, with 6 bases between.

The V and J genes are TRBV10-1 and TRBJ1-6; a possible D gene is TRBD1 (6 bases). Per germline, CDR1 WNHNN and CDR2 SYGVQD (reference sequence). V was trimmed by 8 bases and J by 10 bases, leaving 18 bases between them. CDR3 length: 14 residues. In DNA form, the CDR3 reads TGCGCCAGCTCCAGTGGGGGCGAAAACTCACCCCTCCACTTT. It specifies CASSSGGENSPLHF.

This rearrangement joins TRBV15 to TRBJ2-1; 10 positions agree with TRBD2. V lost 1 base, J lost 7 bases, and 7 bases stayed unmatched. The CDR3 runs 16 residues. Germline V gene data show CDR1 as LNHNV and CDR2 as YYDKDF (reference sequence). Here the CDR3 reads CATSRVAGGRENEQFF. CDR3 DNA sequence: TGTGCCACCAGCAGAGTAGCGGGGGGCCGGGAGAATGAGCAGTTCTTC. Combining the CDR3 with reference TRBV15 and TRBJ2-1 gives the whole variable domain DAMVIQNPRYQVTQFGKPVTLSCSQTLNHNVMYWYQQKSSQAPKLLFHYYDKDFNNEADTPDNFQSRRPNTSFCFLDIRSPGLGDTAMYLCATSRVAGGRENEQFFGPGTRLTVL.

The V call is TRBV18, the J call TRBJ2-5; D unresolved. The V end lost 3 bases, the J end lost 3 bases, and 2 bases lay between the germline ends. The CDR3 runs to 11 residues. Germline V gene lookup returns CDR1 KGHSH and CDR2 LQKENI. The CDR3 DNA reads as TGTGCCAGCTCACCTAAAGAGACCCAGTACTTC. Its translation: CASSPKETQYF.

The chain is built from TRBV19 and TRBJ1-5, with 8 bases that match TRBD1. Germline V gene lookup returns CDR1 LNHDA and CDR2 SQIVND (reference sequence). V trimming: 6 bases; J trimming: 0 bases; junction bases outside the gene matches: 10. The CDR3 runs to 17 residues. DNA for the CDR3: TGTGCCAGTAGCGTTTTAGGACAGGGACATAGCAATCAGCCCCAGCATTTT. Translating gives CASSVLGQGHSNQPQHF.

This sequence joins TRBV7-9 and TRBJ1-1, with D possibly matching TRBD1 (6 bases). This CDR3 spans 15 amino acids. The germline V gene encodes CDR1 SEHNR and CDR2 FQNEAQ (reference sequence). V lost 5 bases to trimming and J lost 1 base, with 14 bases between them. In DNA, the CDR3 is TGTGCCAGCAGCGGGCGGAGCAGGGGGAACACTGAAGCTTTCTTT. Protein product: CASSGRSRGNTEAFF.

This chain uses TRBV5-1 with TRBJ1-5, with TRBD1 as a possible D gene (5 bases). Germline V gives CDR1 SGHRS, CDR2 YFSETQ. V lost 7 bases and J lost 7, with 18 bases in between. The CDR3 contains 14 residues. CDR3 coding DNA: TGCGCCAGCTCAGCCCAGGGCGAAGGGCAGCCCCAGCATTTT. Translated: CASSAQGEGQPQHF.

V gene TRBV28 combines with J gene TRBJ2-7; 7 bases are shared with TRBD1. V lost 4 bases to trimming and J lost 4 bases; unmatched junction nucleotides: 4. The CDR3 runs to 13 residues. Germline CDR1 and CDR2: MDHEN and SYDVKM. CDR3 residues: CASSSGTEYEQYF. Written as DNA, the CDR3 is TGTGCCAGCAGTTCCGGGACAGAGTACGAGCAGTACTTC.

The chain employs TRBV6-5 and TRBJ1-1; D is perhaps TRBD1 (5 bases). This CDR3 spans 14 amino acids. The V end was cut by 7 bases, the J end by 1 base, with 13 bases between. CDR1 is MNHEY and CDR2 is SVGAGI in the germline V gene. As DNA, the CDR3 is TGTGCCAGCAATCCTGGGGGGGAGAACACTGAAGCTTTCTTT. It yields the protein CASNPGGENTEAFF.

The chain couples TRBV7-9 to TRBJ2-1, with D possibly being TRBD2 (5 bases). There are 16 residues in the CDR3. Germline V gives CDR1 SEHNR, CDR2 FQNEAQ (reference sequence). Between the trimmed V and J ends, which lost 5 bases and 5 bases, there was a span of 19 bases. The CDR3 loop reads CASSPRQAGQHNEQFF. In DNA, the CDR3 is TGTGCCAGCAGCCCCCGCCAGGCGGGCCAACACAATGAGCAGTTCTTC.

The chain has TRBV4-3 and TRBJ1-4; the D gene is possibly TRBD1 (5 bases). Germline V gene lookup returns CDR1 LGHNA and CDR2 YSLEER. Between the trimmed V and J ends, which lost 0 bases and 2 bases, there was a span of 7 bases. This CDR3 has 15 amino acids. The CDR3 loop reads CASSQDRGTNEKLFF. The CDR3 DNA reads TGCGCCAGCAGCCAAGATCGGGGGACTAATGAAAAACTGTTTTTT.

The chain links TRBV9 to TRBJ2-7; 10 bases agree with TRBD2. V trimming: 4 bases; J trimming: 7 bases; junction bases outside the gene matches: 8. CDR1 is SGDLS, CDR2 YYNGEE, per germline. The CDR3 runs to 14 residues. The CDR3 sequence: CASSTTGTSVEQYF. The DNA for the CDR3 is TGTGCCAGCAGCACTACCGGGACTAGCGTGGAGCAGTACTTC.

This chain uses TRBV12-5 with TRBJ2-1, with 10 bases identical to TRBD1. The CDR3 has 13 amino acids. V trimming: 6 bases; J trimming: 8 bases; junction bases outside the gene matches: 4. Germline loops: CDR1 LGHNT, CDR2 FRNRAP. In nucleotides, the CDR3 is TGTGCTAGTGGCCGGGGGACAGGGGATGAGCAGTTCTTC. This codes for CASGRGTGDEQFF. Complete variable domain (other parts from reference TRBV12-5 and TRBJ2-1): DARVTQTPRHKVTEMGQEVTMRCQPILGHNTVFWYRQTMMQGLELLAYFRNRAPLDDSGMPKDRFSAEMPDATLATLKIQPSEPRDSAVYFCASGRGTGDEQFFGPGTRLTVL.

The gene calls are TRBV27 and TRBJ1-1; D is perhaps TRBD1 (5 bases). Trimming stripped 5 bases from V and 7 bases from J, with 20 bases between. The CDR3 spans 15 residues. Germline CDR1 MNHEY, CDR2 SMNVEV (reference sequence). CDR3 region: CASSQSETRQSEAFF. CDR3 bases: TGTGCCAGCAGTCAGTCCGAAACGAGACAGAGTGAAGCTTTCTTT.

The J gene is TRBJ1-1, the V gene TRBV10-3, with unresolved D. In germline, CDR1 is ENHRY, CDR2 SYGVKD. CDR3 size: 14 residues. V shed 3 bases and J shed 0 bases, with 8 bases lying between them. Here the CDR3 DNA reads TGTGCCATCAGTGAAGACACTTTGAACACTGAAGCTTTCTTT. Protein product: CAISEDTLNTEAFF.

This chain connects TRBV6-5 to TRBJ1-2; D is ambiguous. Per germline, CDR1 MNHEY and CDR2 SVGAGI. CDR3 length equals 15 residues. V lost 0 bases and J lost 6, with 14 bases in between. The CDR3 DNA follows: TGTGCCAGCAGTTACTCGTCGGGATATGGGGATGGCTACACCTTC. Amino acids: CASSYSSGYGDGYTF.

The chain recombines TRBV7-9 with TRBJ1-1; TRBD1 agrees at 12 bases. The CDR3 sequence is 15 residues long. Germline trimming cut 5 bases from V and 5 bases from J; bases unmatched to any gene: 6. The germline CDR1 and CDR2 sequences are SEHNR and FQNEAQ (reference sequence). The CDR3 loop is CASSVGQGAETEAFF. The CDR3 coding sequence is TGTGCCAGCAGCGTGGGACAGGGGGCTGAGACTGAAGCTTTCTTT.

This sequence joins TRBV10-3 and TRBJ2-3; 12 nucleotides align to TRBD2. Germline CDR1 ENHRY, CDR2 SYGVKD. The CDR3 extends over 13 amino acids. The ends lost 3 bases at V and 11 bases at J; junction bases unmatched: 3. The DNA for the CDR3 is TGTGCCATCAGTGACCTAGCGGGGGGGAAGCAGTATTTT. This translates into CAISDLAGGKQYF.

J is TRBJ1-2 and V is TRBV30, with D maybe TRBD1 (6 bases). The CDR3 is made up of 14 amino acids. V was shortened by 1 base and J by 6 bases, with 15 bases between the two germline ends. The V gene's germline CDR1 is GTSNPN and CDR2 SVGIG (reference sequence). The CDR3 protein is CAWSDRQGRDGYTF. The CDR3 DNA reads TGTGCCTGGAGTGACAGGCAGGGGAGGGATGGCTACACCTTC.

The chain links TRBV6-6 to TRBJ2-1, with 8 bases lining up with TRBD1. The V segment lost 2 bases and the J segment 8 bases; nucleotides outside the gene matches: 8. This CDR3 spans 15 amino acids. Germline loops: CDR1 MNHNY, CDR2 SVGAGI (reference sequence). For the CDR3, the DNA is TGTGCCAGCAGTTACATGGGCAGGGGGCTCGATGAGCAGTTCTTC. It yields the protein CASSYMGRGLDEQFF.

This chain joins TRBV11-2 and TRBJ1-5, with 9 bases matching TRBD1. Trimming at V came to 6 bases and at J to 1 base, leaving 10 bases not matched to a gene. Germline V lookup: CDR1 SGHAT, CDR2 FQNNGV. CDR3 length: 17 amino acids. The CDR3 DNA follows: TGTGCCAGCAGTCCGGGACAGGGCAGGTCAAGCAATCAGCCCCAGCATTTT. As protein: CASSPGQGRSSNQPQHF.

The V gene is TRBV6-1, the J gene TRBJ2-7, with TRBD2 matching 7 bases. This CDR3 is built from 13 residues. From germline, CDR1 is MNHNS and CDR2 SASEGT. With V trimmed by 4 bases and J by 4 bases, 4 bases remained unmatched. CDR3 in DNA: TGTGCCAGCAGTGTCGGGGGGTCTTACGAGCAGTACTTC. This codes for CASSVGGSYEQYF.

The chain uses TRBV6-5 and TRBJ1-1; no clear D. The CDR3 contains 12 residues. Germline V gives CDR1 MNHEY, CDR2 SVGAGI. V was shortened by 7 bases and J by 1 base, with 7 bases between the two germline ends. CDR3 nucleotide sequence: TGTGCCAGCATAAATAGGAACACTGAAGCTTTCTTT. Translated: CASINRNTEAFF.

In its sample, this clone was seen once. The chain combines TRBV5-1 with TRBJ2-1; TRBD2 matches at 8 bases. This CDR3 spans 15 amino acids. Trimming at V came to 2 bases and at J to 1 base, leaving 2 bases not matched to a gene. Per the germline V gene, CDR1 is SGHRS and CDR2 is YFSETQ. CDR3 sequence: CASSLAGESYNEQFF. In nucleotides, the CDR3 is TGCGCCAGCAGCTTAGCGGGGGAATCCTACAATGAGCAGTTCTTC.

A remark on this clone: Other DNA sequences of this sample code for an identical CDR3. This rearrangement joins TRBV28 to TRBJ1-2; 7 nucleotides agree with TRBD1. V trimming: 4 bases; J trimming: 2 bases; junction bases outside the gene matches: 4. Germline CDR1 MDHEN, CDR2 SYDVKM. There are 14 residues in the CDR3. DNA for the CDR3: TGTGCCAGCAGTTCCGGGACAGCAAACTATGGCTACACCTTC. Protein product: CASSSGTANYGYTF.

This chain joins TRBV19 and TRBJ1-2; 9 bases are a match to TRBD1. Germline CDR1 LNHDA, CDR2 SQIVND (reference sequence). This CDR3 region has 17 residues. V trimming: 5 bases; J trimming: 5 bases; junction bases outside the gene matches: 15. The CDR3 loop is CASSSHTGQGIFYGYTF. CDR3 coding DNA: TGTGCCAGTAGTTCCCACACGGGACAGGGTATTTTTTATGGCTACACCTTC.

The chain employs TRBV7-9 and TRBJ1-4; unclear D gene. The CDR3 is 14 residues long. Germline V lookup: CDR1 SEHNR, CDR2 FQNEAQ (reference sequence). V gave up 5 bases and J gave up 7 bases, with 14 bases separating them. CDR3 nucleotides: TGTGCCAGCAGCCCCGGTCGGCGGGGTGAAAAACTGTTTTTT. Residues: CASSPGRRGEKLFF.